This TCR beta chain was observed in a study of control samples from healthy donors and cancer patients. This clone appeared once. Assay: immunoSEQ multiplex PCR; the TCRdb copy retains only in-frame clones and omits some. The table lists 100,000 to 150,000 clones, over 75% of them singletons, with 2.9% in the top ten. There are 15 residues in the CDR3. V lost 0 bases and J lost 5, with 13 bases in between. Looked up from germline, CDR1 is SGHTA and CDR2 is FQGNSA. The chain combines TRBV7-2 with TRBJ1-2, with D hard to call. The sequence derives from a man aged 60 to 75 in good health. The sample comprised blood. The CDR3 coding sequence is TGTGCCAGCAGCTTAGCGAACTCAAGGGAATATGGCTACACCTTC. Translated, it gives CASSLANSREYGYTF.